This T cell receptor (beta chain) was recorded in a study of cytomegalovirus exposure and HLA in healthy donors. Findings of the study overall: Presence/absence analyses supposed approximately even sequencing depth among donors. In a later analysis, specific HLA alleles were associated with 15,000 to 20,000 TCR beta sequences at a 0.05 false discovery rate.

The CDR3 spans 16 residues. V gave up 1 base and J gave up 0 bases, with 10 bases separating them. Germline assignment: CDR1 SGHVS and CDR2 FNYEAQ. 60 Vbeta and 13 Jbeta primers were used in PCR. TCRdb keeps only in-frame clones here, not all; method: immunoSEQ multiplex PCR. The repertoire holds around 220,000 clones, with 60% to 80% as singletons. Note on this clone: Its antigen remains unknown.

It was healthy bone marrow donors who served as donors. Material for sequencing was PBMCs. The rearrangement links TRBV7-6 to TRBJ1-3; D perhaps matches TRBD1 (6 bases). The TCR originated in a man between 18 and 35 years old in good health and CMV-seronegative. CDR3 nucleotides: TGTGCCAGCAGCTTAGTGGGGGCAGACTCTGGAAACACCATATATTTT. Translating it yields CASSLVGADSGNTIYF.